Presented here are 15 T cell receptor beta chains from one specimen sequenced in a study of regulatory T cells in long-lasting Graves disease. Construction of TCR beta libraries relied on iRepertoire HTBI primers and on Arm-PCR targeting CDR3 regions. TCRdb used MiXCR to reprocess the multiplex PCR reads, holding one entry per CDR3 protein. The data show approximately 400,000 distinct CDR3 sequences, with more than 20% seen just once and around 21% held by the top ten. The time point denotes: persistent/refractory GD, antithyroid drugs over 5 years with positive TRAb. TCR sequences were obtained from RNA taken from PBMCs. Sequenced material: peripheral blood mononuclear cells (PBMCs), taken when the disease was refractory, from a patient treated with antithyroid drugs. The receptors originated from a female donor with Graves disease.

This clonotype came up many times. The J gene is TRBJ2-5, the V gene TRBV2; a possible D gene is TRBD2 (6 bases). The CDR3 loop spans 15 amino acids. V gave up 4 bases and J gave up 3 bases, with 15 bases separating them. Per the germline V gene, CDR1 is SNHLY and CDR2 is FYNNEI. CDR3 bases: TGTGCCAGCAGTGCGGACGGGGGTGAAAAAGAGACCCAGTACTTC. Encoded protein: CASSADGGEKETQYF.

This clonotype was counted a few times. The rearrangement links TRBV6-1 to TRBJ1-2; TRBD1 matches at 9 bases. Germline values: CDR1 MNHNS, CDR2 SASEGT. After removal of 6 bases from V and 8 bases from J, the junction contained 7 bases not matched to a gene. The CDR3 consists of 13 residues. The DNA of the CDR3 is TGTGCCAGCAGAACAGGACAGGGGCAGGGCTACACCTTC. This translates into CASRTGQGQGYTF.

The table lists this clonotype with many counts. The rearrangement joins TRBV5-1 to TRBJ2-5; possible D gene TRBD1, 6 bases. The germline CDR1 and CDR2 sequences are SGHRS and YFSETQ. The CDR3 runs to 18 residues. Trimming stripped 1 base from V and 1 base from J, with 20 bases between. The CDR3 DNA sequence: TGCGCCAGCAGCTTGTCAACAGCTACTCGAGGGGGCCAAGAGACCCAGTACTTC. Its translation: CASSLSTATRGGQETQYF.

V gene TRBV19 combines with J gene TRBJ1-5; D remains ambiguous. Trimming shortened V by 5 bases and J by 4 bases, and 9 bases separated the two germline ends. The germline V gene has CDR1 LNHDA and CDR2 SQIVND (reference sequence). The CDR3 totals 13 residues. DNA for the CDR3: TGTGCCAGTAGTGTGCGGGCAAATCAGCCCCAGCATTTT. Residues: CASSVRANQPQHF.

The chain joins TRBV3-1 to TRBJ2-2; possibly TRBD2 for D (5 bases). CDR3 length equals 15 residues. The V and J ends lost 1 base and 5 bases respectively, with 11 bases between them. Germline assignment: CDR1 LGHDT and CDR2 YNNKEL (reference sequence). The CDR3 DNA sequence: TGTGCCAGCAGCCAAGTGAGGGTATCAACCGGGGAGCTGTTTTTT. The encoded protein is CASSQVRVSTGELFF. The full variable domain, its missing parts supplied by reference TRBV3-1 and TRBJ2-2, is DTAVSQTPKYLVTQMGNDKSIKCEQNLGHDTMYWYKQDSKKFLKIMFSYNNKELIINETVPNRFSPKSPDKAHLNLHINSLELGDSAVYFCASSQVRVSTGELFFGEGSRLTVL.

The table lists this clonotype with many counts. The chain links TRBV30 to TRBJ1-2, with D maybe TRBD1 (6 bases). Trimming shortened V by 4 bases and J by 5 bases, and 14 bases separated the two germline ends. Germline V lookup: CDR1 GTSNPN, CDR2 SVGIG (reference sequence). The CDR3 length is 13 residues. The CDR3 region has the DNA TGTGCCTGGAAGGGAGACAGGCTGTATGGCTACACCTTC. This gives the protein CAWKGDRLYGYTF.

J is TRBJ2-7 and V is TRBV9; 12 bases are a match to TRBD1. The ends lost 4 bases at V and 7 bases at J; junction bases unmatched: 9. Germline-derived CDR1 and CDR2 are SGDLS and YYNGEE. The CDR3 has 15 amino acids. For the CDR3, the DNA is TGTGCCAGCAGCATCGGGGACAGGGGGCACGGGGAGCAGTACTTC. Its protein product is CASSIGDRGHGEQYF.

This clonotype has a handful of counts. Being one base from a much bigger clone, this may be a read error. This rearrangement joins TRBV12-3 or TRBV12-4 to TRBJ2-2; no clear D gene. This CDR3 has 11 residues. V shed 4 bases and J shed 6 bases, with 3 bases lying between them. The CDR3 nucleotides read TGTGCCAGCAGTTGGGCCGGGGAGCTGTTTTTT. Translating it yields CASSWAGELFF.

This clonotype was recorded at least ten times. The chain has TRBV7-2 and TRBJ2-5; D is unclear. Per germline, CDR1 SGHTA and CDR2 FQGNSA. The CDR3 has 15 amino acids. The V end lost 1 base, the J end lost 1 base, and 10 bases lay between the germline ends. In DNA form, the CDR3 reads TGTGCCAGCAGCTTAGGTTTCCCCTTCCAAGAGACCCAGTACTTC. Translation: CASSLGFPFQETQYF.

This rearrangement joins TRBV28 to TRBJ2-1, with 7 bases identical to TRBD2. The germline gives CDR1 MDHEN, CDR2 SYDVKM. J gave up 7 bases and V 10 bases, and 10 bases lay outside the gene matches. The CDR3 loop spans 13 amino acids. This chain's CDR3 is CATVEGRENEQFF. CDR3 DNA sequence: TGTGCCACGGTGGAGGGGAGGGAGAATGAGCAGTTCTTC.

This clonotype was counted a few times. The rearrangement joins TRBV11-2 to TRBJ2-5; 8 nucleotides match TRBD2. Germline loops: CDR1 SGHAT, CDR2 FQNNGV. V trimming: 2 bases; J trimming: 3 bases; junction bases outside the gene matches: 14. The CDR3 loop spans 18 amino acids. CDR3 bases: TGTGCCAGCAGCTTATTTAGTCCGGGAGGGCAGGGAGAAGAGACCCAGTACTTC. Its translation is CASSLFSPGGQGEETQYF.

This clonotype came up a few times. This chain uses TRBV9 with TRBJ1-1; D ambiguous. The CDR3 spans 13 residues. CDR1 is SGDLS, CDR2 YYNGEE, per germline. The V end was cut by 1 base, the J end by 4 bases, with 8 bases between. CDR3 sequence (DNA): TGTGCCAGCAGCGTATACACGGGCACTGAAGCTTTCTTT. Its protein is CASSVYTGTEAFF.

This clonotype has ten or more counts. The chain has TRBV30 and TRBJ1-2, with TRBD1 identical over 7 bases. Germline V CDR1 and CDR2: GTSNPN, SVGIG (reference sequence). V was pared by 0 bases and J by 8 bases, with 9 bases of the junction left unmatched. This CDR3 is 14 amino acids long. The CDR3 nucleotides read TGTGCCTGGAGTGTACACGGACAGGAAGAGGGCTACACCTTC. It is translated as CAWSVHGQEEGYTF.

A note on this clonotype: The junction shows a germline mismatch at one end, possibly a read error. This sequence joins TRBV6-1 and TRBJ2-7, with no clear D. The CDR3 extends over 11 amino acids. Looked up from germline, CDR1 is MNHNS and CDR2 is SASEGT. The CDR3 bases are TGTGCCAGCAGTCTCCGCTACGGGCAGTACTTC. Amino acids: CASSLRYGQYF.

The genes are TRBV20-1 and TRBJ1-2, with 7 positions matching TRBD1. The germline V gene encodes CDR1 DFQATT and CDR2 SNEGSKA (reference sequence). The ends lost 0 bases at V and 6 bases at J; junction bases unmatched: 7. This CDR3 contains 14 residues. CDR3 nucleotides: TGCAGTGCTAGAGACGTACAGGGGAGGGATGGCTACACCTTC. Protein product: CSARDVQGRDGYTF.